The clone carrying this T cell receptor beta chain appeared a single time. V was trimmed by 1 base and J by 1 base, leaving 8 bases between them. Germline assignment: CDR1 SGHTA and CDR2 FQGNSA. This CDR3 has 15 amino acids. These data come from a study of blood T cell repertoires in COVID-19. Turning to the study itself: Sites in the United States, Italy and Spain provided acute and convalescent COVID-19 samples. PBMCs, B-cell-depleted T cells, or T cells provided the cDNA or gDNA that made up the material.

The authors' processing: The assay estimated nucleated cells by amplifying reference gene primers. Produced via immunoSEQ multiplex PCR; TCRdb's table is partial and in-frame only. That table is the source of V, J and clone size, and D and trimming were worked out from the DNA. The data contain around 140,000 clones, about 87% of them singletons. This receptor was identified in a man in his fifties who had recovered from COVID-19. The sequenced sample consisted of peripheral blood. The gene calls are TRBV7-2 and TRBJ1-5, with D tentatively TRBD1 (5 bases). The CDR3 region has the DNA TGTGCCAGCAGCTTAGTAGCAGGGAGCAATCAGCCCCAGCATTTT. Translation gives CASSLVAGSNQPQHF.